Listed here are 27 T cell receptor beta chains from one sample, sequenced in a study of cytomegalovirus exposure and HLA in healthy donors (dated by TCRdb to about 2017). Receptor libraries were prepared by the immunoSEQ multiplex PCR assay. The multiplex PCR relied on a mix of 60 forward primers for TCR Vbeta segments and 13 reverse primers for TCR Jbeta segments. TCRdb carries this immuneACCESS record with in-frame sequences only. Its versions omit some clonotypes, under half of them owing to an unresolved V gene in the studies checked, with the rest unexplained. The sample table records about 160,000 clones; 65% to 80% of these occur just once. Under 9% of the sample is held by the ten biggest clonotypes. The sequenced material came from PBMCs. All receptors derive from a woman aged 40 to 50 in good health and CMV-seropositive.

V is TRBV7-8 and J is TRBJ1-6; tentatively, D is TRBD1 (5 bases). Looked up from germline, CDR1 is SGHVS and CDR2 is FQNEAQ. V shed 1 base and J shed 0 bases, with 10 bases lying between them. CDR3 length: 17 residues. The CDR3 reads CASSLDGGSSYNSPLHF. CDR3 in DNA: TGTGCCAGCAGCTTAGACGGGGGTAGCTCCTATAATTCACCCCTCCACTTT.

The genes are TRBV29-1 and TRBJ2-4; 11 positions match TRBD1. The CDR3 covers 15 residues. V shed 6 bases and J 5 bases; nucleotides not matched to a gene: 9. Germline V gene lookup returns CDR1 SQVTM and CDR2 ANQGSEA. This CDR3 reads CSVPGTGGYENIQYF. CDR3 nucleotides: TGCAGCGTCCCTGGGACAGGGGGTTATGAAAACATTCAGTACTTC.

This chain joins TRBV2 and TRBJ1-2; D is undetermined. The CDR3 length is 14 residues. The V and J ends lost 5 bases and 8 bases respectively, with 18 bases between them. The germline CDR1 and CDR2 sequences are SNHLY and FYNNEI. The CDR3 region has the DNA TGTGCCAGCAGTTCTCGACCGCTATTGGGCGGCTACACCTTC. Translation: CASSSRPLLGGYTF.

This sequence joins TRBV7-2 and TRBJ2-3; D is unclear. V lost 9 bases, J lost 7 bases, and 14 bases lay in between. Germline loops: CDR1 SGHTA, CDR2 FQGNSA. CDR3 size: 12 residues. CDR3 nucleotide sequence: TGTGCCAGTGGCTCGGGTTTACATACGCAGTATTTT. It encodes CASGSGLHTQYF.

The chain carries TRBV30 and TRBJ1-4, with D possibly being TRBD1 (5 bases). This CDR3 is 13 amino acids long. Germline lookup yields CDR1 GTSNPN and CDR2 SVGIG (reference sequence). Trimming shortened V by 1 base and J by 8 bases, and 11 bases separated the two germline ends. CDR3 amino acids: CAWSGAGNEKLFF. The CDR3 DNA reads as TGTGCCTGGAGTGGGGCAGGGAACGAAAAACTGTTTTTT.

This chain links TRBV29-1 with TRBJ1-2, with 9 bases fitting TRBD1. CDR3 length: 13 residues. Germline CDR1 SQVTM, CDR2 ANQGSEA. V gave up 6 bases and J gave up 2 bases; unmatched junction bases: 4. CDR3 protein: CSVHTGGNYGYTF. The CDR3 DNA is TGCAGCGTGCACACAGGGGGCAACTATGGCTACACCTTC.

V gene TRBV6-6 combines with J gene TRBJ2-3; D is possibly TRBD1 (5 bases). V was clipped by 9 bases and J by 5 bases, with 18 bases between them. The CDR3 covers 14 residues. Germline values: CDR1 MNHNY, CDR2 SVGAGI (reference sequence). The CDR3: CARDTGEVEDTQYF. The CDR3 region has the DNA TGTGCCAGAGATACAGGCGAGGTTGAAGATACGCAGTATTTT.

The chain has TRBV29-1 and TRBJ1-1; D not resolved. Germline V CDR1 and CDR2: SQVTM, ANQGSEA. CDR3 length: 13 residues. V was shortened by 0 bases and J by 5 bases, with 10 bases between the two germline ends. The CDR3 nucleotides read TGCAGCGTTGAAGATCCAACAGTAACTGAAGCTTTCTTT. Translated: CSVEDPTVTEAFF.

This clone was picked up one time. The chain is built from TRBV5-1 and TRBJ2-3; possibly TRBD2 for D (6 bases). Trimming stripped 4 bases from V and 2 bases from J, with 17 bases between. The CDR3 totals 16 residues. Germline V CDR1 and CDR2: SGHRS, YFSETQ. The CDR3 loop reads CASSPAEGGLTDTQYF. CDR3 bases: TGCGCCAGCAGCCCGGCGGAGGGCGGACTCACAGATACGCAGTATTTT.

The rearrangement joins TRBV7-2 to TRBJ2-3; 10 bases align to TRBD2. J was trimmed by 7 bases and V by 2 bases; bases with no gene match: 3. This CDR3 has 14 residues. Per germline, CDR1 SGHTA and CDR2 FQGNSA. The DNA of the CDR3 is TGTGCCAGCAGCTTAAGCGGGGGGGCAAATACGCAGTATTTT. It yields the protein CASSLSGGANTQYF.

The chain couples TRBV2 to TRBJ1-3; D not resolved. The germline V gene has CDR1 SNHLY and CDR2 FYNNEI. This CDR3 is built from 14 residues. Trimming took 4 bases from V and 2 from J, leaving 9 bases between them. The CDR3: CASSGTLTGNTIYF. CDR3 coding DNA: TGTGCCAGCAGTGGAACCCTAACTGGAAACACCATATATTTT.

This sequence joins TRBV10-3 and TRBJ2-2, with D maybe TRBD2 (6 bases). CDR3 size: 13 residues. Germline-derived CDR1 and CDR2 are ENHRY and SYGVKD. V was trimmed by 11 bases and J by 3 bases, leaving 13 bases between them. CDR3 nucleotides: TGTGCCGCAACTAGCACGCACACCGGGGAGCTGTTTTTT. Protein: CAATSTHTGELFF.

The J gene is TRBJ2-5, the V gene TRBV12-5; TRBD1 is a possible D gene (6 bases). The CDR3 contains 14 residues. Trimming stripped 7 bases from V and 0 bases from J, with 12 bases between. Germline V gene sequence: CDR1 LGHNT, CDR2 FRNRAP. The CDR3 sequence: CASAIGTHQETQYF. The DNA for the CDR3 is TGTGCTAGTGCCATCGGGACACACCAAGAGACCCAGTACTTC.

The rearrangement joins TRBV19 to TRBJ1-5, with D possibly TRBD1 on 5 matching bases. V was shortened by 3 bases and J by 9 bases, with 15 bases between the two germline ends. This CDR3 is 14 amino acids long. CDR1 is LNHDA and CDR2 is SQIVND in the germline V gene (reference sequence). The DNA for the CDR3 is TGTGCCAGTAGTATCTTCTCTCAGGGAGGGCCCCAGCATTTT. Protein product: CASSIFSQGGPQHF.

This clone was detected a few times. The genes are TRBV4-2 and TRBJ2-1, with D possibly TRBD1 on 5 matching bases. The V end was cut by 6 bases, the J end by 0 bases, with 15 bases between. The CDR3 sequence is 16 residues long. Germline V gene data show CDR1 as LGHNA and CDR2 as YNFKEQ. In DNA, the CDR3 is TGTGCCAGCAGAAAAGGGATAGGGGCCTCCTACAATGAGCAGTTCTTC. Translating gives CASRKGIGASYNEQFF.

This clone was counted between two and nine times. This rearrangement joins TRBV7-2 to TRBJ2-5; TRBD2 agrees at 15 bases. Germline V gives CDR1 SGHTA, CDR2 FQGNSA. The V segment lost 1 base and the J segment 5 bases; nucleotides outside the gene matches: 11. The CDR3 loop spans 19 amino acids. The CDR3 reads CASSLDPGTSGGTGETQYF. The CDR3 DNA reads TGTGCCAGCAGCTTAGACCCCGGGACTAGCGGGGGGACGGGCGAGACCCAGTACTTC.

The chain uses TRBV6-1 and TRBJ1-1; TRBD1 matches at 7 bases. The germline V gene has CDR1 MNHNS and CDR2 SASEGT. V trimming: 6 bases; J trimming: 2 bases; junction bases outside the gene matches: 9. This CDR3 is built from 15 residues. Here the CDR3 DNA reads TGTGCCAGCAGCCTATTCGGACAGGCAAACACTGAAGCTTTCTTT. Its protein product is CASSLFGQANTEAFF.

This clone was observed a single time. The chain has TRBV4-3 and TRBJ2-1, with D possibly being TRBD2 (6 bases). This CDR3 contains 14 residues. The germline V gene encodes CDR1 LGHNA and CDR2 YSLEER. V gave up 0 bases and J gave up 7 bases, with 10 bases separating them. DNA of the CDR3: TGCGCCAGCAGCCAAGACTGGGGGACTAATGAGCAGTTCTTC. Translating gives CASSQDWGTNEQFF.

About this clone: Other DNA variants within this sample encode the same CDR3. V is TRBV30 and J is TRBJ1-5, with a weak D call TRBD1 (6 bases). The CDR3 extends over 14 amino acids. The ends were cut back, 2 bases at V and 2 bases at J, with 10 bases in the middle. Germline V gene data show CDR1 as GTSNPN and CDR2 as SVGIG (reference sequence). The CDR3 sequence: CAWSRGGGNQPQHF. CDR3 nucleotides: TGTGCCTGGAGTCGAGGGGGAGGCAATCAGCCCCAGCATTTT. Complete variable domain (other parts from reference TRBV30 and TRBJ1-5): SQTIHQWPATLVQPVGSPLSLECTVEGTSNPNLYWYRQAAGRGLQLLFYSVGIGQISSEVPQNLSASRPQDRQFILSSKKLLLSDSGFYLCAWSRGGGNQPQHFGDGTRLSIL.

The genes are TRBV27 and TRBJ1-2, with D possibly matching TRBD1 (5 bases). The CDR3 spans 15 residues. Trimming left V 5 bases short and J 8 bases short, with 21 bases between. Looked up from germline, CDR1 is MNHEY and CDR2 is SMNVEV (reference sequence). The CDR3 nucleotides are TGTGCCAGCAGTCACCTCGGGCAGGGCGATCAAGGCTACACCTTC. Translating gives CASSHLGQGDQGYTF.

To note about this clone: Compared with germline, one end of the junction differs, possibly owing to a read error. The CDR3 coding sequence is TGTGCCAGGGATCCTTCTGCTGGGGCCAACGGCCTGACTTTC. It encodes CARDPSAGANGLTF. The chain couples TRBV15 to TRBJ2-6; a weak D match, TRBD1 (5 bases). Germline V gene data show CDR1 as LNHNV and CDR2 as YYDKDF (reference sequence). The CDR3 extends over 14 amino acids.

This chain joins TRBV5-4 and TRBJ1-3; 7 bases line up with TRBD1. V trimming: 5 bases; J trimming: 0 bases; junction bases outside the gene matches: 5. The V gene's germline CDR1 is SGHNT and CDR2 YYREEE (reference sequence). There are 15 residues in the CDR3. CDR3: CASSRDSNSGNTIYF. CDR3 nucleotide sequence: TGTGCCAGCAGTCGGGACAGCAACTCTGGAAACACCATATATTTT.

This chain connects TRBV6-1 to TRBJ2-2, with 7 positions matching TRBD2. Germline-derived CDR1 and CDR2 are MNHNS and SASEGT. V lost 6 bases, J lost 7 bases, and 8 bases stayed unmatched. This CDR3 contains 14 residues. CDR3 coding DNA: TGTGCCAGCAGAACGCGGGGGTTTGGCGGGGAGCTGTTTTTT. Translated, it gives CASRTRGFGGELFF.

This rearrangement joins TRBV6-5 to TRBJ1-1; TRBD1 matches at 7 bases. Trimming at V came to 2 bases and at J to 5 bases, leaving 5 bases not matched to a gene. CDR1 is MNHEY, CDR2 SVGAGI, per germline. The CDR3 consists of 14 residues. The chain's CDR3 is CASSYVRQGTEAFF. The CDR3 nucleotides are TGTGCCAGCAGTTACGTCCGACAGGGAACTGAAGCTTTCTTT.

V and J are TRBV6-1 and TRBJ1-1, with 9 bases identical to TRBD1. Unmatched junction bases numbered 2, after V lost 5 bases and J lost 1 base. CDR3 length equals 14 residues. Germline CDR1 MNHNS, CDR2 SASEGT. The CDR3 DNA sequence: TGTGCCAGCAGTCCGGGACAGGGGAACACTGAAGCTTTCTTT. Residues: CASSPGQGNTEAFF.

J is TRBJ2-1 and V is TRBV2; weak D call: TRBD2 (5 bases). The CDR3 has 14 residues. CDR1 is SNHLY and CDR2 is FYNNEI in the germline V gene. The V gene lost 7 bases and the J gene lost 4 bases, with 14 bases spanning the gap. The CDR3 nucleotides read TGTGCCAGCAACGGGAACGGGTTATACAATGAGCAGTTCTTC. Translated, it gives CASNGNGLYNEQFF.

V is TRBV28 and J is TRBJ1-1; D not certain. CDR1 and CDR2 (germline): MDHEN, SYDVKM. This CDR3 region has 12 residues. Trimming removed 1 base from V and 7 bases from J, with 7 bases in between. The CDR3 region has the DNA TGTGCCAGCAGTTTATTGGGAGGTGAAGCTTTCTTT. Translating gives CASSLLGGEAFF.